The T cell receptor (beta chain) under discussion was sequenced for a study of T cell repertoires in cytomegalovirus infection. Across the whole study: Well-studied HLA-B-restricted CMV epitopes were used in the study alongside recently identified HLA-C-restricted ones. Public TCR beta signatures provided an indication of both CMV infection and a matching HLA type.

TCRdb reprocessed the reads via MiXCR and lists one record per CDR3 protein. This sample yields approximately 110,000 distinct CDR3 sequences, of which roughly 40% are seen a single time; 65% to 75% belongs to the top ten. With regard to this clonotype: Its target is not known.

Regarding the study as a whole: In two of eight donors, the top clonotype was HLA-C-restricted CMV-specific.

CDR1 is DFQATT, CDR2 SNEGSKA, per germline (reference sequence). The CDR3 has 15 residues. Between the trimmed V and J ends, which lost 4 bases and 1 base, there was a span of 16 bases. This clonotype was sampled from a human donor in good health (CMV status not recorded). Some clones in this sample may be carry-over from other donors' samples. The source was CD8+ T cells from cultured PBMCs, collected from culture after CMV antigen stimulation. V usage is TRBV20-1 and J usage is TRBJ1-1; a possible D gene is TRBD1 (5 bases). The DNA of the CDR3 is TGCAGTGCTAACAGCCCCTCACAGGAGAACACTGAAGCTTTCTTT. Translating gives CSANSPSQENTEAFF.